Below, one TCR beta chain is given with its context. As yet, its antigen is unknown. Germline CDR1 is LGHNA and CDR2 is YSLEER. The CDR3 extends over 14 amino acids. V was shortened by 4 bases and J by 3 bases, with 9 bases between the two germline ends. The sample originates from a study of cytomegalovirus exposure and HLA in healthy donors. Study-wide results and caveats: Analysis was carried out at a later point, and it linked a missense DCLRE1C variant to TCR beta V- and J-gene trimming.

Amplification used 60 Vbeta primers and 13 Jbeta primers. Data came from immunoSEQ multiplex PCR; TCRdb stores just in-frame clones and leaves some out. Found here are about 150,000 clones, 70% to 85% of them singletons; the top ten hold 5% to 7.5%. The sequence derives from a woman in her 50s in good health and CMV-seropositive. V usage is TRBV4-3 and J usage is TRBJ2-2; no reliable D call. The specimen sequenced was PBMCs. The CDR3 DNA sequence: TGCGCCAGCAGCCTCCAGTCCGACACCGGGGAGCTGTTTTTT. This gives the protein CASSLQSDTGELFF.